The T cell receptor beta chain under discussion was sequenced for a study of T-cell reconstitution after alpha-beta-depleted transplantation in children. From germline, CDR1 is SQVTM and CDR2 ANQGSEA. CDR3 length equals 12 residues. V lost 2 bases and J lost 3, with 8 bases in between. As it was prepared, the TCRbeta library received unique molecular identifiers. One entry per CDR3 protein, called by TCRdb with MiXCR from the PCR reads. This sample has just under 250,000 distinct CDR3 sequences, with roughly 23% found just once. This clonotype showed up just a few times. The V call is TRBV29-1, the J call TRBJ2-7, with a possible D match to TRBD1 (5 bases). The specimen was PBMCs, collected before TCRalphabeta/CD19-depleted stem cell transplant. The sequence derives from a girl aged 2-10 years with Fanconi anemia, due to receive a stem cell transplant. The CDR3 DNA follows: TGCAGCGTTGAATCAGGGTTCTACGAGCAGTACTTC. Translation: CSVESGFYEQYF.